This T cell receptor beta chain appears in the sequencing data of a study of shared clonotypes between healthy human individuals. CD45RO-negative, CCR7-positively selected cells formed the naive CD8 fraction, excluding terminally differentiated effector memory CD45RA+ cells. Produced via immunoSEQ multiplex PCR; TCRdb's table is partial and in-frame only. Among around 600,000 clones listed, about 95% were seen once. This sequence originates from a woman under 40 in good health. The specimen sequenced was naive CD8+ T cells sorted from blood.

DNA for the CDR3: TGTGCCAGCCGGACAGGATACTATGGCTACACCTTC. Amino acids: CASRTGYYGYTF. The chain has TRBV27 and TRBJ1-2; 7 bases are a match to TRBD1. The germline CDR1 and CDR2 sequences are MNHEY and SMNVEV (reference sequence). V trimming: 8 bases; J trimming: 3 bases; junction bases outside the gene matches: 3. This CDR3 has 12 amino acids.